These 10 T cell receptor beta chains were all obtained from the same sample, sequenced in a study of OX40 agonist ivuxolimab in advanced cancers. Produced via immunoSEQ multiplex PCR; TCRdb's table is partial and in-frame only. The table includes some 80,000 clones, around nine tenths detected once. This specimen consisted of CD4+ or CD8+ T cells sorted from blood, obtained in a trial of the OX40 agonist ivuxolimab. The receptor set was obtained from an adult with an advanced solid tumor such as melanoma, head and neck, liver or kidney cancer.

This clone was recorded a few times. CDR3: CASSVAGPPYEQYF. CDR3 nucleotide sequence: TGTGCCAGCAGCGTAGCCGGGCCCCCCTACGAGCAGTACTTC. This sequence joins TRBV9 and TRBJ2-7; D remains ambiguous. Germline CDR1 SGDLS, CDR2 YYNGEE. Trimming took 0 bases from V and 2 from J, leaving 9 bases between them. The CDR3 runs 14 residues.

To note about this clone: Mismatch with germline at one junction end may stem from a read error. The chain has TRBV7-7 and TRBJ2-1; 12 bases agree with TRBD2. This CDR3 is built from 17 residues. The germline gives CDR1 SSHAT, CDR2 FNYEAQ (reference sequence). The CDR3 is CASSKLAGGSSYNEQFF. The CDR3, as DNA: TGTGCTAGCAGCAAACTAGCGGGAGGCTCCTCCTACAATGAGCAGTTCTTC. Full variable domain (rest looked up from reference TRBV7-7 and TRBJ2-1): GAGVSQSPRYKVTKRGQDVTLRCDPISSHATLYWYQQALGQGPEFLTYFNYEAQPDKSGLPSDRFSAERPEGSISTLTIQRTEQRDSAMYRCASSKLAGGSSYNEQFFGPGTRLTVL.

This sequence joins TRBV25-1 and TRBJ2-6; no firm D call. This CDR3 contains 16 residues. Germline lookup yields CDR1 MGHDK and CDR2 SYGVNS. With 3 bases removed from V and 2 bases from J, the gap between germline ends came to 11 bases. The CDR3: CASSEPGGAGANVLTF. As DNA, the CDR3 is TGTGCCAGCAGTGAGCCGGGTGGCGCTGGGGCCAACGTCCTGACTTTC.

In nucleotides, the CDR3 is TGTGCCAGCAGCCAGGGACAGGGGTTGGTTGAGCCCCAGCATTTT. It translates to CASSQGQGLVEPQHF. V and J are TRBV6-5 and TRBJ1-5, with TRBD1 matching 10 bases. There are 15 residues in the CDR3. J gave up 8 bases and V 6 bases, and 10 bases lay outside the gene matches. The germline CDR1 and CDR2 sequences are MNHEY and SVGAGI.

The gene calls are TRBV6-5 and TRBJ2-2, with TRBD2 matching 7 bases. Germline lookup yields CDR1 MNHEY and CDR2 SVGAGI. The CDR3 loop spans 15 amino acids. Unmatched junction bases numbered 5, after V lost 7 bases and J lost 0 bases. CDR3 sequence (DNA): TGTGCCAGCAATTCGGGAGGCCCGAACACCGGGGAGCTGTTTTTT. Amino acids: CASNSGGPNTGELFF.

V is TRBV27 and J is TRBJ1-4, with D possibly TRBD1 on 5 matching bases. CDR1 is MNHEY and CDR2 is SMNVEV in the germline V gene (reference sequence). The V and J ends lost 2 bases and 3 bases respectively, with 10 bases between them. The CDR3 is made up of 15 amino acids. CDR3 sequence (DNA): TGTGCCAGCAGTTTACGACAGATGGCTAATGAAAAACTGTTTTTT. Translation: CASSLRQMANEKLFF.

The chain employs TRBV4-3 and TRBJ2-7, with TRBD2 identical over 7 bases. V was clipped by 2 bases and J by 7 bases; unmatched bases: 14. The germline CDR1 and CDR2 sequences are LGHNA and YSLEER. This CDR3 spans 16 amino acids. CDR3 sequence reads: CASSQLSSSGSREQYF. CDR3 DNA: TGCGCCAGCAGCCAATTGTCTTCTAGCGGATCTCGGGAGCAGTACTTC.

V is TRBV7-6 and J is TRBJ1-5, with D hard to call. The CDR3 extends over 15 amino acids. Trimming removed 2 bases from V and 0 bases from J, with 8 bases in between. Per the germline V gene, CDR1 is SGHVS and CDR2 is FNYEAQ. The CDR3 reads CASSLYPDSNQPQHF. The CDR3 nucleotides are TGTGCCAGCAGCTTATACCCAGATAGCAATCAGCCCCAGCATTTT.

The rearrangement links TRBV5-1 to TRBJ2-2; D gene ambiguous. Trimming pared 2 bases from V and 1 base from J, leaving 6 bases between. The CDR3 has 14 amino acids. Germline V CDR1 and CDR2: SGHRS, YFSETQ. CDR3 sequence: CASSFGWNTGELFF. The CDR3 nucleotides read TGCGCCAGCAGCTTTGGGTGGAACACCGGGGAGCTGTTTTTT.

This clone occurred a few times. The V and J genes are TRBV11-2 and TRBJ2-5, with D unclear. Trimming took off 4 bases at V and 4 bases at J, with 13 bases between the two ends. From germline, CDR1 is SGHAT and CDR2 FQNNGV. The CDR3 spans 14 residues. The DNA of the CDR3 is TGTGCCAGCAGCTCTTTCGGAGTAAGAGAGACCCAGTACTTC. Amino acid sequence: CASSSFGVRETQYF.